The rows below give T cell receptor beta chains drawn from one sample of a study of cytomegalovirus exposure and HLA in healthy donors. Sequencing was performed with immunoSEQ multiplex PCR; in TCRdb, only in-frame clones are kept and a portion is missing. This sample yields some 150,000 clones, of which around 85% are seen a single time; approximately 2.9% belongs to the top ten. The source material was PBMCs. These receptors were taken from a woman aged 30 to 39 in good health and CMV-seronegative. Both conserved end residues are part of each CDR3. D genes are given only for firm matches. Clone size appears in some rows only: once, few, many, or a class for an expanded clone.

clone size: .
V gene: TRBV7-2
J gene: TRBJ2-2
D gene: TRBD2
CDR3 protein: CASSHASGANTGELFF
CDR3 DNA: TGTGCCAGCAGTCACGCTAGCGGAGCGAACACCGGGGAGCTGTTTTTT

clone size: .
V gene: TRBV6-5
J gene: TRBJ1-4
D gene: .
CDR3 protein: CASSYSGQNNEKLFF
CDR3 DNA: TGTGCCAGCAGTTACTCAGGACAGAATAATGAAAAACTGTTTTTT

clone size: .
V gene: TRBV5-1
J gene: TRBJ2-2
D gene: TRBD1
CDR3 protein: CASSLGDRDTGELFF
CDR3 DNA: TGCGCCAGCAGCCTGGGGGACAGGGACACCGGGGAGCTGTTTTTT

clone size: .
V gene: TRBV9
J gene: TRBJ2-7
D gene: .
CDR3 protein: CASSVDYLGSYEQYF
CDR3 DNA: TGTGCCAGCAGCGTTGACTATCTAGGATCCTACGAGCAGTACTTC

clone size: once
V gene: TRBV30
J gene: TRBJ2-1
D gene: TRBD2
CDR3 protein: CAWHPGLAMYEQFF
CDR3 DNA: TGTGCCTGGCATCCGGGACTAGCTATGTATGAGCAGTTCTTC

clone size: .
V gene: TRBV7-3
J gene: TRBJ2-7
D gene: .
CDR3 protein: CASSPQVGGHEQYF
CDR3 DNA: TGTGCCAGCAGCCCCCAGGTGGGGGGACACGAGCAGTACTTC

clone size: .
V gene: TRBV28
J gene: TRBJ2-7
D gene: .
CDR3 protein: CASSLLLGQRTFEQYF
CDR3 DNA: TGTGCCAGCAGTTTACTCCTGGGACAACGGACGTTCGAGCAGTACTTC

clone size: .
V gene: TRBV4-1
J gene: TRBJ2-7
D gene: .
CDR3 protein: CASSQVTGQGSYEQYF
CDR3 DNA: TGCGCCAGCAGCCAAGTAACGGGTCAGGGCTCCTACGAGCAGTACTTC

clone size: .
V gene: TRBV15
J gene: TRBJ2-3
D gene: .
CDR3 protein: CATSTRQGLTDTQYF
CDR3 DNA: TGTGCCACCAGCACGCGTCAGGGATTAACAGATACGCAGTATTTT

clone size: .
V gene: TRBV15
J gene: TRBJ2-1
D gene: TRBD2
CDR3 protein: CATSRSGSSHNEQFF
CDR3 DNA: TGTGCCACCAGCAGGAGCGGGAGTTCTCACAATGAGCAGTTCTTC

clone size: .
V gene: TRBV6-1
J gene: TRBJ1-4
D gene: .
CDR3 protein: CASSEAFRVNEKLFF
CDR3 DNA: TGTGCCAGCAGTGAAGCCTTCAGGGTGAATGAAAAACTGTTTTTT

clone size: .
V gene: TRBV7-2
J gene: TRBJ1-6
D gene: .
CDR3 protein: CASSLAGREGSPLHF
CDR3 DNA: TGTGCCAGCAGCTTAGCGGGCAGGGAGGGCTCACCCCTCCACTTT

clone size: few
V gene: TRBV6-1
J gene: TRBJ2-6
D gene: TRBD1
CDR3 protein: CASSGTGGGGANVLTF
CDR3 DNA: TGTGCCAGCAGTGGGACAGGGGGCGGTGGGGCCAACGTCCTGACTTTC

clone size: .
V gene: TRBV5-1
J gene: TRBJ2-1
D gene: TRBD2
CDR3 protein: CASREGGPHNEQFF
CDR3 DNA: TGCGCCAGCAGAGAGGGAGGGCCCCACAATGAGCAGTTCTTC

clone size: .
V gene: TRBV9
J gene: TRBJ2-1
D gene: .
CDR3 protein: CASSVDGLPHGEQFF
CDR3 DNA: TGTGCCAGCAGCGTAGACGGACTTCCCCACGGTGAGCAGTTCTTC

clone size: .
V gene: TRBV18
J gene: TRBJ1-1
D gene: TRBD1
CDR3 protein: CASSDGQGLEAFF
CDR3 DNA: TGTGCCAGCTCAGACGGACAGGGCCTTGAAGCTTTCTTT

clone size: .
V gene: TRBV5-1
J gene: TRBJ2-2
D gene: .
CDR3 protein: CASSLGRGSVANTGELFF
CDR3 DNA: TGCGCCAGCAGCTTGGGGAGGGGCAGCGTGGCGAACACCGGGGAGCTGTTTTTT

clone size: .
V gene: TRBV29-1
J gene: TRBJ2-7
D gene: .
CDR3 protein: CSVEARGTYEQYF
CDR3 DNA: TGCAGCGTTGAAGCCAGGGGGACTTACGAGCAGTACTTC

clone size: .
V gene: TRBV19
J gene: TRBJ1-1
D gene: .
CDR3 protein: CASSILWNTEAFF
CDR3 DNA: TGTGCCAGTAGTATCCTCTGGAACACTGAAGCTTTCTTT

clone size: .
V gene: TRBV21-1
J gene: TRBJ2-7
D gene: .
CDR3 protein: CASSKRRDFSYEQYF
CDR3 DNA: TGTGCCAGCAGCAAAAGGCGGGACTTCTCCTACGAGCAGTACTTC

clone size: .
V gene: TRBV15
J gene: TRBJ2-1
D gene: .
CDR3 protein: CATSRDVVQYNEQFF
CDR3 DNA: TGTGCCACCAGCAGAGATGTTGTCCAATACAATGAGCAGTTCTTC

clone size: few
V gene: TRBV4-3
J gene: TRBJ1-2
D gene: .
CDR3 protein: CASSQDRGNYGYTF
CDR3 DNA: TGCGCCAGCAGCCAAGACAGGGGAAACTATGGCTACACCTTC

clone size: .
V gene: TRBV5-4
J gene: TRBJ1-3
D gene: TRBD1
CDR3 protein: CASNTGGPGNTIYF
CDR3 DNA: TGTGCCAGCAACACAGGGGGCCCTGGAAACACCATATATTTT

clone size: .
V gene: TRBV5-1
J gene: TRBJ2-3
D gene: TRBD1
CDR3 protein: CASSRQGGDTQYF
CDR3 DNA: TGCGCCAGCAGCCGACAGGGTGGCGATACGCAGTATTTT

clone size: .
V gene: TRBV19
J gene: TRBJ2-1
D gene: .
CDR3 protein: CASSIQVYNEQFF
CDR3 DNA: TGTGCCAGTAGTATACAGGTGTACAATGAGCAGTTCTTC

clone size: .
V gene: TRBV7-5
J gene: TRBJ2-3
D gene: .
CDR3 protein: CARSPRLGDTEGDTQYF
CDR3 DNA: TGTGCCAGAAGCCCGCGTTTGGGGGACACCGAGGGGGATACGCAGTATTTT

clone size: .
V gene: TRBV11-2
J gene: TRBJ1-1
D gene: .
CDR3 protein: CASRFGNRENTEAFF
CDR3 DNA: TGTGCCAGCAGATTCGGGAACAGGGAGAACACTGAAGCTTTCTTT

clone size: .
V gene: TRBV29-1
J gene: TRBJ2-7
D gene: TRBD1
CDR3 protein: CSAFGTGFSEQYF
CDR3 DNA: TGCAGCGCCTTTGGGACAGGTTTTTCCGAGCAGTACTTC

clone size: .
V gene: TRBV7-2
J gene: TRBJ2-5
D gene: TRBD2
CDR3 protein: CASSLVGSGGAGAKTQYF
CDR3 DNA: TGTGCCAGCAGCTTAGTAGGGAGCGGGGGGGCGGGTGCGAAGACCCAGTACTTC

clone size: .
V gene: TRBV7-6
J gene: TRBJ2-5
D gene: .
CDR3 protein: CASSSPRGTQYF
CDR3 DNA: TGTGCCAGCAGCTCCCCCCGGGGGACCCAGTACTTC

clone size: once
V gene: TRBV9
J gene: TRBJ2-7
D gene: .
CDR3 protein: CASSSRQASYEQYF
CDR3 DNA: TGTGCCAGCAGCTCGCGACAGGCCTCCTACGAGCAGTACTTC

clone size: .
V gene: TRBV11-2
J gene: TRBJ2-5
D gene: TRBD1
CDR3 protein: CASSLAGTVQETQYF
CDR3 DNA: TGTGCCAGCAGCTTAGCGGGGACAGTACAAGAGACCCAGTACTTC

clone size: .
V gene: TRBV5-6
J gene: TRBJ2-3
D gene: .
CDR3 protein: CASSSPGTRWDTQYF
CDR3 DNA: TGTGCCAGCAGCTCCCCCGGAACTAGGTGGGATACGCAGTATTTT

clone size: .
V gene: TRBV5-4
J gene: TRBJ2-7
D gene: TRBD1
CDR3 protein: CASRRQGEQYF
CDR3 DNA: TGTGCCAGCAGGCGACAGGGCGAGCAGTACTTC

clone size: .
V gene: TRBV19
J gene: TRBJ1-6
D gene: TRBD1
CDR3 protein: CASRGTGSNSPLHF
CDR3 DNA: TGTGCCAGTAGAGGGACAGGGTCCAATTCACCCCTCCACTTT

clone size: once
V gene: TRBV9
J gene: TRBJ2-3
D gene: .
CDR3 protein: CASSVVNTDTQYF
CDR3 DNA: TGTGCCAGCAGCGTAGTTAACACAGATACGCAGTATTTT

clone size: few
V gene: TRBV7-8
J gene: TRBJ1-3
D gene: TRBD1
CDR3 protein: CASSLRGPGNTIYF
CDR3 DNA: TGTGCCAGCAGCTTAAGGGGGCCTGGAAACACCATATATTTT

clone size: .
V gene: TRBV6-5
J gene: TRBJ2-7
D gene: TRBD1
CDR3 protein: CASRDRGHEQYF
CDR3 DNA: TGTGCCAGCAGGGACAGGGGCCACGAGCAGTACTTC

clone size: .
V gene: TRBV7-3
J gene: TRBJ2-7
D gene: TRBD1
CDR3 protein: CASSLGGQGYEQYF
CDR3 DNA: TGTGCCAGCAGCTTAGGGGGACAGGGCTACGAGCAGTACTTC

clone size: .
V gene: TRBV19
J gene: TRBJ1-1
D gene: .
CDR3 protein: CASSIGAGMNTEAFF
CDR3 DNA: TGTGCCAGTAGTATAGGGGCAGGGATGAACACTGAAGCTTTCTTT

clone size: .
V gene: TRBV5-1
J gene: TRBJ2-7
D gene: TRBD2
CDR3 protein: CASAQALASRTEQYF
CDR3 DNA: TGCGCCAGCGCGCAAGCACTAGCGAGTAGGACGGAGCAGTACTTC

clone size: .
V gene: TRBV10-3
J gene: TRBJ1-6
D gene: .
CDR3 protein: CAISESTHRGGSPLHF
CDR3 DNA: TGTGCCATCAGTGAGTCGACTCATAGGGGTGGTTCACCCCTCCACTTT

clone size: .
V gene: TRBV5-1
J gene: TRBJ1-2
D gene: TRBD1
CDR3 protein: CASSFTGGYGYTF
CDR3 DNA: TGCGCCAGCAGCTTCACAGGGGGGTATGGCTACACCTTC

clone size: .
V gene: TRBV30
J gene: TRBJ2-7
D gene: .
CDR3 protein: CARTRGGWYEQYF
CDR3 DNA: TGTGCCCGGACCCGCGGGGGCTGGTACGAGCAGTACTTC

clone size: .
V gene: TRBV19
J gene: TRBJ2-2
D gene: TRBD2
CDR3 protein: CASSQGTSGLGELFF
CDR3 DNA: TGTGCCAGTAGCCAAGGGACTAGCGGGTTGGGGGAGCTGTTTTTT

clone size: .
V gene: TRBV7-9
J gene: TRBJ1-3
D gene: .
CDR3 protein: CASSSRRGYGNTIYF
CDR3 DNA: TGTGCCAGCAGCTCAAGAAGGGGGTACGGAAACACCATATATTTT

clone size: .
V gene: TRBV11-2
J gene: TRBJ2-1
D gene: TRBD1
CDR3 protein: CASSLDRDEQFF
CDR3 DNA: TGTGCCAGCAGCCTCGACAGGGATGAGCAGTTCTTC

clone size: .
V gene: TRBV19
J gene: TRBJ1-5
D gene: .
CDR3 protein: CASSIGAVNQPQHF
CDR3 DNA: TGTGCCAGTAGTATAGGGGCAGTCAATCAGCCCCAGCATTTT

clone size: few
V gene: TRBV5-1
J gene: TRBJ2-7
D gene: TRBD1
CDR3 protein: CASSPRQGPYEQYF
CDR3 DNA: TGCGCCAGCAGTCCGCGACAGGGCCCCTACGAGCAGTACTTC

clone size: .
V gene: TRBV10-2
J gene: TRBJ1-1
D gene: .
CDR3 protein: CASSEGGGTEAFF
CDR3 DNA: TGCGCCAGCAGTGAGGGCGGCGGCACTGAAGCTTTCTTT

clone size: .
V gene: TRBV2
J gene: TRBJ2-1
D gene: TRBD2
CDR3 protein: CASSDGGAWREDNEQFF
CDR3 DNA: TGTGCCAGCAGTGATGGAGGGGCGTGGCGGGAGGACAATGAGCAGTTCTTC

clone size: .
V gene: TRBV29-1
J gene: TRBJ2-2
D gene: TRBD1
CDR3 protein: CSVDDPGTGITGELFF
CDR3 DNA: TGCAGCGTTGATGACCCCGGGACAGGTATCACCGGGGAGCTGTTTTTT

clone size: .
V gene: TRBV5-1
J gene: TRBJ2-7
D gene: .
CDR3 protein: CASSLQATYEQYF
CDR3 DNA: TGCGCCAGCAGCTTACAGGCGACCTACGAGCAGTACTTC

clone size: .
V gene: TRBV19
J gene: TRBJ2-7
D gene: TRBD2
CDR3 protein: CASSTRLAGGPFEQYF
CDR3 DNA: TGTGCCAGTAGTACCCGACTAGCGGGAGGGCCATTCGAGCAGTACTTC